Shown below are 21 T cell receptor beta chains from a single sample sequenced in a study of STAT5B mutations in CD4+ large granular lymphocyte leukemia. Clones were read by immunoSEQ multiplex PCR, and TCRdb kept only the in-frame ones, dropping some. The sample lists under 35,000 clones, about 71% occurring once. Sequencing input: CD4+ T cells from blood buffy coats. Receptor source: a human donor in good health.

J is TRBJ2-7 and V is TRBV18; D may correspond to TRBD1 or TRBD2 (5 bases each). The CDR3 totals 15 residues. The ends were cut back, 8 bases at V and 0 bases at J, with 17 bases in the middle. The germline V gene has CDR1 KGHSH and CDR2 LQKENI. CDR3 nucleotide sequence: TGTGCCAGCGCACTGGTGGGGGAGATCTCCTACGAGCAGTACTTC. Protein: CASALVGEISYEQYF.

The chain employs TRBV15 and TRBJ1-6, with 9 bases that match TRBD1. Looked up from germline, CDR1 is LNHNV and CDR2 is YYDKDF (reference sequence). The CDR3 contains 18 residues. Trimming took 4 bases from V and 3 from J; bases not matched to a gene: 10. The CDR3 coding sequence is TGTGCCACCAGCACCATGGGACAGGGCCAAGGCTATAATTCACCCCTCCACTTT. Its translation is CATSTMGQGQGYNSPLHF.

The gene calls are TRBV19 and TRBJ2-2; D may be TRBD1 (6 bases). Germline V gives CDR1 LNHDA, CDR2 SQIVND (reference sequence). The CDR3 totals 14 residues. V was cut by 10 bases and J by 6 bases, with 18 bases left in between. The chain's CDR3 is CATSDRTRAGELFF. The DNA of the CDR3 is TGTGCCACCTCAGACAGGACCCGCGCCGGGGAGCTGTTTTTT.

In its sample, this clone was seen a few times. The rearrangement links TRBV29-1 to TRBJ1-1; tentatively, D is TRBD1 (5 bases). The CDR3 is made up of 12 amino acids. V lost 7 bases and J 5 bases, leaving 14 bases between the germline ends. Germline values: CDR1 SQVTM, CDR2 ANQGSEA. As DNA, the CDR3 is TGCAGCGCCAAGGTGGGGGTAACTGAAGCTTTCTTT. Protein product: CSAKVGVTEAFF.

The chain combines TRBV6-6 with TRBJ2-1, with 8 bases identical to TRBD2. This CDR3 spans 15 amino acids. Trimming cost V 0 bases and J 8 bases; bases outside gene matches: 6. Germline V gene data show CDR1 as MNHNY and CDR2 as SVGAGI (reference sequence). CDR3 sequence: CASSYSSGVSDEQFF. Written as DNA, the CDR3 is TGTGCCAGCAGTTACTCTAGCGGGGTAAGCGATGAGCAGTTCTTC.

This rearrangement joins TRBV15 to TRBJ1-2; D gene ambiguous. CDR3 length equals 14 residues. Trimming pared 0 bases from V and 2 bases from J, leaving 7 bases between. From germline, CDR1 is LNHNV and CDR2 YYDKDF (reference sequence). The CDR3 loop reads CATSRDSGNYGYTF. The DNA of the CDR3 is TGTGCCACCAGCAGAGATTCTGGAAACTATGGCTACACCTTC. The full variable domain, in which reference TRBV15 and TRBJ1-2 provide the parts outside the CDR3, is DAMVIQNPRYQVTQFGKPVTLSCSQTLNHNVMYWYQQKSSQAPKLLFHYYDKDFNNEADTPDNFQSRRPNTSFCFLDIRSPGLGDTAMYLCATSRDSGNYGYTFGSGTRLTVV.

The rearrangement joins TRBV6-1 to TRBJ2-1; 10 nucleotides agree with TRBD2. Germline V gives CDR1 MNHNS, CDR2 SASEGT. V was clipped by 7 bases and J by 3 bases; unmatched bases: 3. This CDR3 has 14 residues. Here the CDR3 DNA reads TGTGCCAGCAAAACTAGCGGGAACTACAATGAGCAGTTCTTC. It yields the protein CASKTSGNYNEQFF.

The chain carries TRBV19 and TRBJ2-1; 14 bases line up with TRBD2. This CDR3 has 16 amino acids. Germline CDR1 is LNHDA and CDR2 is SQIVND (reference sequence). The junction had 6 bases not matched to a gene; V was cut back by 4 bases and J by 7 bases. Here the CDR3 DNA reads TGTGCCAGTAGTAAGACTAGCGGGGGGGCCAAAAATGAGCAGTTCTTC. Protein: CASSKTSGGAKNEQFF.

Only one count was recorded for this clone. V usage is TRBV21-1 and J usage is TRBJ2-5; no DNA check was done on the table's D call, TRBD2. TRBV21-1 is deemed a pseudogene. The CDR3 length is 14 residues. The CDR3: CASTFSSTQETQYF. The CDR3 region has the DNA TGTGCCAGCACCTTTTCTAGCACGCAAGAGACCCAGTACTTC.

This clone has just a few counts. The chain carries TRBV5-1 and TRBJ1-3, with D hard to call. V shed 0 bases and J shed 0 bases, with 10 bases lying between them. The CDR3 consists of 16 residues. Germline-derived CDR1 and CDR2 are SGHRS and YFSETQ. This chain's CDR3 is CASSLGTPSSGNTIYF. The DNA for the CDR3 is TGCGCCAGCAGCTTGGGGACTCCTAGCTCTGGAAACACCATATATTTT.

CDR3 sequence: CSVVYSYEQYF. The DNA for the CDR3 is TGCAGCGTTGTTTACAGCTACGAGCAGTACTTC. The chain has TRBV29-1 and TRBJ2-7; D call uncertain. The germline gives CDR1 SQVTM, CDR2 ANQGSEA. The CDR3 has 11 amino acids. Trimming removed 4 bases from V and 3 bases from J, with 7 bases in between.

The chain uses TRBV5-8 and TRBJ1-5; D is unresolved. This CDR3 comprises 14 residues. Germline V gene sequence: CDR1 SGHTS, CDR2 YDEGEE. The V end lost 2 bases, the J end lost 0 bases, and 6 bases lay between the germline ends. The CDR3 DNA reads TGTGCCAGCAGCTTCCCCAGTAGCAATCAGCCCCAGCATTTT. It codes for CASSFPSSNQPQHF.

The chain is built from TRBV7-6 and TRBJ2-5, with D perhaps TRBD2 (5 bases). The ends were cut back, 2 bases at V and 4 bases at J, with 17 bases in the middle. Germline loops: CDR1 SGHVS, CDR2 FNYEAQ. This CDR3 has 16 residues. CDR3 amino acids: CASSLSAGIMLETQYF. The CDR3 bases are TGTGCCAGCAGCTTAAGTGCCGGGATTATGTTAGAGACCCAGTACTTC.

The CDR3 region has the DNA TGCGCCAGCAGGAGAGGGTCAATCACAGATACGCAGTATTTT. This encodes CASRRGSITDTQYF. This chain connects TRBV4-1 to TRBJ2-3, with D maybe TRBD2 (5 bases). Germline V gives CDR1 MGHRA, CDR2 YSYEKL. The CDR3 runs 14 residues. With 6 bases removed from V and 2 bases from J, the gap between germline ends came to 12 bases.

The chain carries TRBV10-3 and TRBJ2-3, with 10 bases matching TRBD2. This CDR3 spans 17 amino acids. The junction had 8 bases not matched to a gene; V was cut back by 0 bases and J by 5 bases. CDR1 ENHRY and CDR2 SYGVKD come from the germline V gene. CDR3 loop: CAISESLSGGAGDTQYF. The CDR3, as DNA: TGTGCCATCAGTGAGTCCTTGAGCGGGGGGGCGGGAGATACGCAGTATTTT.

This sequence joins TRBV30 and TRBJ2-1; a weak D match, TRBD2 (6 bases). The germline gives CDR1 GTSNPN, CDR2 SVGIG (reference sequence). Deletions cut 7 bases from V and 0 bases from J, with 13 bases between. The CDR3 has 14 residues. Written as DNA, the CDR3 is TGTGCCTTCTGCGGGGTTTCCTCCTACAATGAGCAGTTCTTC. Translating gives CAFCGVSSYNEQFF.

The chain joins TRBV6-6 to TRBJ2-3; D is undetermined. The ends were cut back, 7 bases at V and 5 bases at J, with 7 bases in the middle. Per the germline V gene, CDR1 is MNHNY and CDR2 is SVGAGI (reference sequence). This CDR3 spans 11 amino acids. CDR3 nucleotide sequence: TGTGCCAGCACCGCATTAGATACGCAGTATTTT. Amino acid sequence: CASTALDTQYF.

The chain recombines TRBV11-3 with TRBJ2-7; D uncertain. The CDR3 spans 15 residues. The V end lost 1 base, the J end lost 3 bases, and 13 bases lay between the germline ends. The germline CDR1 and CDR2 sequences are SGHNT and YENEEA. CDR3 DNA sequence: TGTGCCAGCAGCTTAGGGTCCGGAGACCGCTACGAGCAGTACTTC. It translates to CASSLGSGDRYEQYF.

This clone has just a few counts. The rearrangement joins TRBV28 to TRBJ2-2, with D perhaps matching TRBD2 (6 bases). The CDR3 totals 16 residues. V lost 2 bases and J 6 bases, leaving 16 bases between the germline ends. CDR1 and CDR2 (germline): MDHEN, SYDVKM. The CDR3 DNA sequence: TGTGCCAGCAGTTTAGGGGGGTGGATCGTATCCGGGGAGCTGTTTTTT. Amino acids: CASSLGGWIVSGELFF.

The chain is built from TRBV11-1 and TRBJ2-2; the D gene is possibly TRBD1 (5 bases). Trimming removed 6 bases at V and 8 bases at J, with 16 bases between. This CDR3 contains 14 residues. The germline V gene has CDR1 SGHAT and CDR2 FQDESV (reference sequence). This chain's CDR3 is CASSFRAEAGELFF. CDR3 nucleotide sequence: TGTGCCAGCAGTTTCAGGGCTGAGGCGGGGGAGCTGTTTTTT.

The gene calls are TRBV5-6 and TRBJ2-7; 7 bases map to TRBD1. Germline CDR1 SGHDT, CDR2 YYEEEE. J gave up 4 bases and V 0 bases, and 7 bases lay outside the gene matches. There are 15 residues in the CDR3. The DNA of the CDR3 is TGTGCCAGCAGCTTGGTAGGACAGGATTGGTACGAGCAGTACTTC. Protein sequence: CASSLVGQDWYEQYF. Together with reference TRBV5-6 and TRBJ2-7, the CDR3 gives the full variable domain: DAGVTQSPTHLIKTRGQQVTLRCSPKSGHDTVSWYQQALGQGPQFIFQYYEEEERQRGNFPDRFSGHQFPNYSSELNVNALLLGDSALYLCASSLVGQDWYEQYFGPGTRLTVT.